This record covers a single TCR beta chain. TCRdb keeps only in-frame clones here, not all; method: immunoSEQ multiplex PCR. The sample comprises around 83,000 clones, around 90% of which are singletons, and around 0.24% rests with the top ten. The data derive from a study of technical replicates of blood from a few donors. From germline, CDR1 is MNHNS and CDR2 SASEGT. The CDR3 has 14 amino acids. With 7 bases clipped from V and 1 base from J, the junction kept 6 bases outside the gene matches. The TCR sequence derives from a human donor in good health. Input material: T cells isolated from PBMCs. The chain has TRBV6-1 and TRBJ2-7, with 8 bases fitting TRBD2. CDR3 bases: TGTGCCAGCACCTATAGCGGGAAATCCTACGAGCAGTACTTC. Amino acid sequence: CASTYSGKSYEQYF.